One sample yielded the 26 T cell receptor beta chains listed below, sequenced in a study of Graves' ophthalmopathy and Graves' hyperthyroidism. Scientists amplified the TCR beta CDR3 regions from RNA transcripts. The authors performed first-round RT-PCR with HTBI primers and then a second-round multiplex PCR. TCRdb recomputed calls from the multiplex PCR reads with MiXCR, one row per CDR3 protein. The sample yields 220,000 or so distinct CDR3 sequences, under 25% seen once. The specimen sequenced was peripheral blood. These receptors originate from a woman aged 50 to 65 with Graves' ophthalmopathy.

This clonotype was recorded many times. In this CDR3 the conserved last residue, phenylalanine or tryptophan, is missing, so a read error is likely. No DNA is shown, since the ends of the CDR3 on it are uncertain; the CDR3 is the one TCRdb lists. V gene TRBV2 combines with J gene TRBJ2-7; the DNA was not used to check the table's D call, TRBD2. 11 amino acids form the CDR3, both terminal residues included. Germline assignment: CDR1 SNHLY and CDR2 FYNNEI. The chain's CDR3 is CASSEGGLPRL.

The V call is TRBV6-1, the J call TRBJ1-2; 9 bases align to TRBD1. The CDR3 is made up of 13 amino acids. V lost 7 bases and J lost 5; bases outside the gene matches: 5. From germline, CDR1 is MNHNS and CDR2 SASEGT. For the CDR3, the DNA is TGTGCCAGCACCCGGACAGGGGAATATGGCTACACCTTC. It specifies CASTRTGEYGYTF.

The rearrangement uses TRBV5-1 and TRBJ2-2; D unresolved. Germline CDR1 is SGHRS and CDR2 is YFSETQ. Trimming pared 4 bases from V and 2 bases from J, leaving 9 bases between. The length of the CDR3 is 14 residues. CDR3 amino acids: CASSPVPNTGELFF. DNA for the CDR3: TGCGCCAGCAGCCCGGTACCAAACACCGGGGAGCTGTTTTTT. The whole variable domain, filled in from reference TRBV5-1 and TRBJ2-2, reads KAGVTQTPRYLIKTRGQQVTLSCSPISGHRSVSWYQQTPGQGLQFLFEYFSETQRNKGNFPGRFSGRQFSNSRSEMNVSTLELGDSALYLCASSPVPNTGELFFGEGSRLTVL.

This chain connects TRBV6-1 to TRBJ1-2; D gene ambiguous. Trimming shortened V by 6 bases and J by 0 bases, and 8 bases separated the two germline ends. Per germline, CDR1 MNHNS and CDR2 SASEGT. The CDR3 sequence is 13 residues long. In nucleotides, the CDR3 is TGTGCCAGCAGCATTGATGCTAACTATGGCTACACCTTC. This sequence encodes CASSIDANYGYTF.

This sequence joins TRBV11-2 and TRBJ2-5, with 7 bases that match TRBD2. This CDR3 contains 16 residues. With 5 bases clipped from V and 5 bases from J, the junction kept 14 bases outside the gene matches. Germline assignment: CDR1 SGHAT and CDR2 FQNNGV. The CDR3: CASSTRGSRIQETQYF. The DNA for the CDR3 is TGTGCCAGCAGCACCCGCGGGAGTAGAATCCAGGAGACCCAGTACTTC.

This clonotype has at least ten counts. The V gene is TRBV12-3 or TRBV12-4, the J gene TRBJ1-5, with a weak D call TRBD1 (6 bases). Trimming pared 6 bases from V and 0 bases from J, leaving 12 bases between. The CDR3 is 15 amino acids. The chain's CDR3 is CASREGEISNQPQHF. The CDR3, as DNA: TGTGCCAGCAGAGAGGGGGAAATTAGCAATCAGCCCCAGCATTTT.

Details on this clonotype: This could be a read error, since a much larger clone is one nucleotide away. The rearrangement uses TRBV5-1 and TRBJ1-1, with D possibly TRBD1 on 6 matching bases. This CDR3 is built from 14 residues. The germline CDR1 and CDR2 sequences are SGHRS and YFSETQ. V lost 2 bases to trimming and J lost 1 base, with 9 bases between them. The CDR3 nucleotides are TGCGCCAGCAGCTTTGGACAGCCGAACACTGAAGCTTTCTTT. Its protein is CASSFGQPNTEAFF. Using reference TRBV5-1 and TRBJ1-1 for the parts outside the CDR3, the full variable domain is KAGVTQTPRYLIKTRGQQVTLSCSPISGHRSVSWYQQTPGQGLQFLFEYFSETQRNKGNFPGRFSGRQFSNSRSEMNVSTLELGDSALYLCASSFGQPNTEAFFGQGTRLTVV.

At least ten counts were recorded for this clonotype. This sequence joins TRBV5-1 and TRBJ1-1; D is perhaps TRBD1 (6 bases). Between the trimmed V and J ends, which lost 0 bases and 11 bases, there was a span of 14 bases. The length of the CDR3 is 13 residues. Germline CDR1 SGHRS, CDR2 YFSETQ. In DNA, the CDR3 is TGCGCCAGCAGCTTGGGGGCAGGGGCGCGGGCTTTCTTT. It yields the protein CASSLGAGARAFF.

This clonotype was detected a few times. The V and J genes are TRBV14 and TRBJ1-2; TRBD1 matches at 7 bases. The germline gives CDR1 SGHDN, CDR2 FVKESK. The V segment lost 0 bases and the J segment 0 bases; nucleotides outside the gene matches: 4. The CDR3 has 16 amino acids. Here the CDR3 reads CASSQEEGAANYGYTF. The CDR3 DNA sequence: TGTGCCAGCAGCCAAGAGGAGGGGGCGGCTAACTATGGCTACACCTTC.

This clonotype was seen a few times. The J gene is TRBJ2-3, the V gene TRBV12-3 or TRBV12-4; 7 bases are a match to TRBD2. This CDR3 is built from 14 residues. Trimming at V came to 6 bases and at J to 2 bases, leaving 5 bases not matched to a gene. The CDR3 reads CASRGGDLTDTQYF. The DNA of the CDR3 is TGTGCCAGCAGGGGAGGGGACCTCACAGATACGCAGTATTTT.

This clonotype was seen repeatedly, ten times or more. This sequence joins TRBV15 and TRBJ2-7, with TRBD2 as a possible D gene (6 bases). The V end was cut by 3 bases, the J end by 0 bases, with 21 bases between. The CDR3 sequence is 18 residues long. In germline, CDR1 is LNHNV, CDR2 YYDKDF (reference sequence). CDR3 DNA sequence: TGTGCCACCAGCAGTCGGCGGGGACCCTCCCTAGACTCCTACGAGCAGTACTTC. Residues: CATSSRRGPSLDSYEQYF.

This clonotype was detected ten times or more. The V call is TRBV7-2, the J call TRBJ2-2; the D gene is possibly TRBD2 (6 bases). Germline V gives CDR1 SGHTA, CDR2 FQGNSA. V was clipped by 3 bases and J by 7 bases, with 12 bases between them. This CDR3 spans 14 amino acids. This chain's CDR3 is CASSLKEGGGELFF. In DNA, the CDR3 is TGTGCCAGCAGCTTGAAGGAGGGCGGCGGGGAGCTGTTTTTT.

This clonotype was seen repeatedly, ten times or more. V gene TRBV28 combines with J gene TRBJ1-6, with TRBD1 as a possible D gene (5 bases). V shed 3 bases and J shed 0 bases, with 15 bases lying between them. CDR1 is MDHEN, CDR2 SYDVKM, per germline. The CDR3 sequence is 18 residues long. The CDR3 nucleotides read TGTGCCAGCAGTTTTCGGGACGGTGACCTCTCCTATAATTCACCCCTCCACTTT. As protein: CASSFRDGDLSYNSPLHF. Full variable domain (remainder filled in from reference TRBV28 and TRBJ1-6): DVKVTQSSRYLVKRTGEKVFLECVQDMDHENMFWYRQDPGLGLRLIYFSYDVKMKEKGDIPEGYSVSREKKERFSLILESASTNQTSMYLCASSFRDGDLSYNSPLHFGNGTRLTVT.

There are many counts of this clonotype. The chain carries TRBV2 and TRBJ1-2, with D possibly TRBD1 on 5 matching bases. The germline V gene encodes CDR1 SNHLY and CDR2 FYNNEI. Trimming removed 7 bases from V and 5 bases from J, with 14 bases in between. CDR3 length: 13 residues. DNA for the CDR3: TGTGCCAGCACTTCGGGACCTGGGTATGGCTACACCTTC. Amino acid sequence: CASTSGPGYGYTF. Together with reference TRBV2 and TRBJ1-2, the CDR3 gives the full variable domain: EPEVTQTPSHQVTQMGQEVILRCVPISNHLYFYWYRQILGQKVEFLVSFYNNEISEKSEIFDDQFSVERPDGSNFTLKIRSTKLEDSAMYFCASTSGPGYGYTFGSGTRLTVV.

This clonotype was seen at least ten times. The gene calls are TRBV16 and TRBJ2-5; D is perhaps TRBD2 (6 bases). Trimming removed 6 bases at V and 1 base at J, with 15 bases between. The CDR3 is 15 residues long. The germline CDR1 and CDR2 sequences are KGHSY and FQNENV. In DNA, the CDR3 is TGTGCCAGCAGTCTCGGACGGGAGTCCCAAGAGACCCAGTACTTC. It specifies CASSLGRESQETQYF.

This clonotype showed up many times. This rearrangement joins TRBV6-1 to TRBJ1-2; D is ambiguous. The CDR3 has 14 residues. Germline V gene lookup returns CDR1 MNHNS and CDR2 SASEGT. Trimming removed 4 bases at V and 0 bases at J, with 9 bases between. The CDR3, as DNA: TGTGCCAGCAGTGCTTGGCAAGCTAACTATGGCTACACCTTC. It translates to CASSAWQANYGYTF.

J is TRBJ1-3 and V is TRBV11-2; D unresolved. Per the germline V gene, CDR1 is SGHAT and CDR2 is FQNNGV. V lost 1 base to trimming and J lost 4 bases, with 11 bases between them. The CDR3 spans 15 residues. CDR3 coding DNA: TGTGCCAGCAGCTTAGCCGGCACTAACGGAAACACCATATATTTT. It translates to CASSLAGTNGNTIYF.

This chain links TRBV6-1 with TRBJ2-5, with 10 nucleotides matching TRBD2. The length of the CDR3 is 15 residues. Germline-derived CDR1 and CDR2 are MNHNS and SASEGT. V was clipped by 6 bases and J by 2 bases; unmatched bases: 6. The chain's CDR3 is CASRLSGGAQETQYF. CDR3 DNA sequence: TGTGCCAGCAGGCTAAGCGGGGGGGCACAAGAGACCCAGTACTTC.

This clonotype was seen ten or more times. This chain uses TRBV6-1 with TRBJ2-7; D gene ambiguous. The V gene's germline CDR1 is MNHNS and CDR2 SASEGT. Trimming took off 5 bases at V and 0 bases at J, with 11 bases between the two ends. The CDR3 covers 14 residues. DNA for the CDR3: TGTGCCAGCAGTCGCAGACACCCCTCCTACGAGCAGTACTTC. This translates into CASSRRHPSYEQYF.

In this sample, this clonotype turned up many times. The genes are TRBV30 and TRBJ1-2; 8 nucleotides align to TRBD1. This CDR3 contains 13 residues. The germline CDR1 and CDR2 sequences are GTSNPN and SVGIG (reference sequence). Trimming took 1 base from V and 4 from J; bases not matched to a gene: 2. The CDR3 here is CAWSGDRGYGYTF. The CDR3, as DNA: TGTGCCTGGAGTGGAGACAGGGGCTATGGCTACACCTTC.

This clonotype has at least ten counts. The chain is built from TRBV3-2 and TRBJ1-2. TRBV3-2 is noted as a pseudogene. There are 16 residues in the CDR3. The CDR3 bases are TGTGCCAGCAGCCAAGACCTTAAGAAGCCAAGTTATGGCTACACCTTC. Translation: CASSQDLKKPSYGYTF.

This clonotype came up many times. The chain carries TRBV7-9 and TRBJ1-2, with unresolved D. Looked up from germline, CDR1 is SEHNR and CDR2 is FQNEAQ (reference sequence). The CDR3 loop spans 12 amino acids. V was clipped by 2 bases and J by 8 bases, with 9 bases between them. The CDR3 sequence: CASSLLKVGYTF. The CDR3 nucleotides are TGTGCCAGCAGCTTACTTAAGGTCGGCTACACCTTC.

The CDR3 region is CASSRGQQGGETQYF. The CDR3 DNA is TGTGCCAGCAGTCGAGGACAGCAAGGGGGAGAGACCCAGTACTTC. The J gene is TRBJ2-5, the V gene TRBV12-3 or TRBV12-4; D is perhaps TRBD1 (6 bases). V shed 5 bases and J shed 4 bases, with 17 bases lying between them. The length of the CDR3 is 15 residues.

This clonotype was picked up a small number of times. Possible read error: a much larger clone is one base away. The gene calls are TRBV5-5 and TRBJ2-2, with D unresolved. Trimming pared 4 bases from V and 7 bases from J, leaving 14 bases between. CDR3 length: 14 residues. Germline lookup yields CDR1 SGHKS and CDR2 YYEKEE (reference sequence). CDR3: CASSRDRTGGELFF. CDR3 DNA: TGTGCCAGCAGCCGCGATAGGACGGGCGGGGAGCTGTTTTTT.

This chain uses TRBV28 with TRBJ2-5; 7 bases align to TRBD1. The CDR3 runs 17 residues. The V segment lost 6 bases and the J segment 5 bases; nucleotides outside the gene matches: 18. CDR1 and CDR2 (germline): MDHEN, SYDVKM. The CDR3 DNA follows: TGTGCCAGCAGCCCCAGGGGGATGGGGGCTAATGGGGAGACCCAGTACTTC. Protein product: CASSPRGMGANGETQYF. The variable domain in full, with the rest retrieved from reference TRBV28 and TRBJ2-5, is DVKVTQSSRYLVKRTGEKVFLECVQDMDHENMFWYRQDPGLGLRLIYFSYDVKMKEKGDIPEGYSVSREKKERFSLILESASTNQTSMYLCASSPRGMGANGETQYFGPGTRLLVL.

This clonotype has just a few counts. V is TRBV15 and J is TRBJ2-2; D possibly uses TRBD1 or TRBD2 (7 bases each). Germline CDR1 reads LNHNV; CDR2 reads YYDKDF (reference sequence). The V end lost 1 base, the J end lost 3 bases, and 18 bases lay between the germline ends. This CDR3 is built from 18 residues. CDR3 loop: CATSRGPGRGRDTGELFF. CDR3 coding DNA: TGTGCCACCAGCAGAGGCCCGGGGAGGGGGCGCGACACCGGGGAGCTGTTTTTT.